This TCR beta chain was retrieved from a study of blood T cell repertoires in COVID-19. About the research overall: Spain, Italy and the United States supplied samples that represented acute and convalescent COVID-19. From T cells, B-cell-depleted T cells, or PBMCs came the material, which was cDNA or gDNA.

This clone has only a few counts. Authors' processing steps: Reference gene primer amplification gave estimated nucleated cell counts. Produced via immunoSEQ multiplex PCR; TCRdb's table is partial and in-frame only. V and J calls and clone size are copied from that table; D and trimming were computed from the DNA. The profile shows about 220,000 clones, 84% of them singletons. The CDR3 loop spans 14 amino acids. Trimming shortened V by 4 bases and J by 14 bases, and 18 bases separated the two germline ends. The germline gives CDR1 KGHSH, CDR2 LQKENI. The sequence came from a man aged 50-59 years with active or convalescent COVID-19. What was sequenced was peripheral blood. This chain connects TRBV18 to TRBJ1-6, with D perhaps TRBD1 (5 bases). CDR3 protein: CASSHGQGDKTLHF. In nucleotides, the CDR3 is TGTGCCAGCTCACACGGACAAGGGGATAAAACCCTCCACTTT.